The 30 T cell receptor beta chains below come from one sample, sequenced in a study of CD8+CD57+ T cells in acquired aplastic anemia. Researchers used genomic DNA as the template to profile TCR beta VDJ and CDR3. TCRdb reprocessed the reads via MiXCR and lists one record per CDR3 protein. The profile covers around 150,000 distinct CDR3 sequences, with 40% to 60% appearing a single time and under 40% taken by the ten largest. For sequencing, patients were chosen who had shown expansion of CD8+CD57+ cells by flow cytometry. The sequencing input was sorted CD4+, CD8+, or CD8+CD57+ T cells (not recorded which) from PBMCs. The source of these receptors is a human donor with aplastic anemia.

This chain joins TRBV10-3 and TRBJ1-1, with 7 bases that match TRBD1. V lost 7 bases, J lost 2 bases, and 7 bases stayed unmatched. The germline CDR1 and CDR2 sequences are ENHRY and SYGVKD. This CDR3 spans 14 amino acids. The CDR3 DNA reads as TGTGCCATCAATCCGACAGGGAGCAACACTGAAGCTTTCTTT. Translated, it gives CAINPTGSNTEAFF.

Ten or more counts support this clonotype. V usage is TRBV2 and J usage is TRBJ2-5; 7 positions match TRBD1. Trimming removed 3 bases from V and 5 bases from J; junction bases left unmatched: 12. In germline, CDR1 is SNHLY, CDR2 FYNNEI. The CDR3 has 16 amino acids. Written as DNA, the CDR3 is TGTGCCAGCAGTGACCCCTTCCGACAGGGTTACGAGACCCAGTACTTC. Protein: CASSDPFRQGYETQYF. Combining the CDR3 with reference TRBV2 and TRBJ2-5 gives the whole variable domain EPEVTQTPSHQVTQMGQEVILRCVPISNHLYFYWYRQILGQKVEFLVSFYNNEISEKSEIFDDQFSVERPDGSNFTLKIRSTKLEDSAMYFCASSDPFRQGYETQYFGPGTRLLVL.

This clonotype has ten or more counts. The chain recombines TRBV7-2 with TRBJ1-1; 10 bases align to TRBD1. Germline V CDR1 and CDR2: SGHTA, FQGNSA. The CDR3 sequence is 16 residues long. V shed 4 bases, J shed 3 bases, and the junction held 8 bases outside the gene matches. CDR3 in amino acids: CASSSPGQGLDTEAFF. CDR3 in DNA: TGTGCCAGCAGCTCGCCGGGACAGGGGCTGGACACTGAAGCTTTCTTT.

The chain recombines TRBV6-1 with TRBJ2-1, with D possibly matching TRBD1 (6 bases). Trimming shortened V by 8 bases and J by 5 bases, and 16 bases separated the two germline ends. Germline V CDR1 and CDR2: MNHNS, SASEGT. The CDR3 extends over 14 amino acids. The CDR3 DNA follows: TGTGCCAGCGTTAATACAGGGTTGAACAATGAGCAGTTCTTC. Amino acid sequence: CASVNTGLNNEQFF.

The chain couples TRBV9 to TRBJ2-2, with D hard to call. Germline V lookup: CDR1 SGDLS, CDR2 YYNGEE. Trimming pared 0 bases from V and 7 bases from J, leaving 4 bases between. This CDR3 region has 12 residues. Here the CDR3 DNA reads TGTGCCAGCAGCGTAGCTGTCGGGGAGCTGTTTTTT. Amino acid sequence: CASSVAVGELFF.

This clonotype occurred many times. CDR3 loop: CASRPVGRSITDTQYF. The CDR3 DNA is TGTGCCAGCAGACCAGTAGGCCGTAGCATCACAGATACGCAGTATTTT. The chain joins TRBV25-1 to TRBJ2-3; D gene ambiguous. Germline V gene sequence: CDR1 MGHDK, CDR2 SYGVNS. Trimming left V 6 bases short and J 2 bases short, with 18 bases between. This CDR3 is built from 16 residues.

The chain joins TRBV10-3 to TRBJ2-3; D is perhaps TRBD1 (6 bases). From germline, CDR1 is ENHRY and CDR2 SYGVKD. This CDR3 contains 14 residues. V was trimmed by 2 bases and J by 8 bases, leaving 14 bases between them. CDR3 in DNA: TGTGCCATCAGTGAGAACAGGGAAGGTGGTACGCAGTATTTT. This sequence encodes CAISENREGGTQYF.

For this clonotype: It is likely a read error, because the conserved phenylalanine at the end of the CDR3 is missing. This sequence joins TRBV5-1 and TRBJ2-1; D might be TRBD1 (5 bases). Germline V lookup: CDR1 SGHRS, CDR2 YFSETQ. The CDR3 covers 16 residues. The V gene lost 2 bases and the J gene lost 2 bases, with 14 bases spanning the gap. The CDR3 protein is CASSLSVVGPYNEQFC. Written as DNA, the CDR3 is TGCGCCAGCAGCTTAAGCGTCGTGGGGCCCTACAATGAGCAGTTCTGC.

The sample holds many counts of this clonotype. V gene TRBV29-1 combines with J gene TRBJ2-1, with 12 bases aligning to TRBD2. This CDR3 is built from 17 residues. CDR1 is SQVTM, CDR2 ANQGSEA, per germline. J gave up 0 bases and V 5 bases, and 8 bases lay outside the gene matches. The CDR3 bases are TGCAGCGTTCCGTCCTTGGGACTAGCGGGCTCCTACAATGAGCAGTTCTTC. Translation gives CSVPSLGLAGSYNEQFF.

The gene calls are TRBV10-3 and TRBJ1-1, with unresolved D. The V end lost 4 bases, the J end lost 11 bases, and 17 bases lay between the germline ends. The CDR3 totals 13 residues. Germline V CDR1 and CDR2: ENHRY, SYGVKD. The DNA for the CDR3 is TGTGCCATCAGTGGGGCACATAGGACGGAGGCTTTCTTT. Its protein is CAISGAHRTEAFF.

This clonotype was recorded once. This clone may be a read error of a much larger clone one base away. Since the CDR3 does not end with the conserved phenylalanine or tryptophan, this likely comes from a read error. The chain carries TRBV4-1 and TRBJ2-3; 9 bases fit TRBD2. Trimming cost V 4 bases and J 0 bases; bases outside gene matches: 5. Germline assignment: CDR1 MGHRA and CDR2 YSYEKL. CDR3 length: 16 residues. The CDR3 protein is CASSRPSGASTDTQYS. CDR3 nucleotides: TGCGCCAGCAGCCGTCCTAGCGGGGCTAGCACAGATACGCAGTATTCT.

Comment on this clonotype: Just one base apart from a much larger clone, this may be a read error. V and J are TRBV4-1 and TRBJ2-3; the match to TRBD2 covers 14 bases. Trimming at V came to 0 bases and at J to 11 bases, leaving 13 bases not matched to a gene. CDR1 is MGHRA and CDR2 is YSYEKL in the germline V gene. CDR3 length: 18 residues. The CDR3 reads CASSQDPRLAGGPYMQYF. CDR3 sequence (DNA): TGCGCCAGCAGCCAAGATCCCCGACTAGCGGGAGGGCCGTATATGCAGTATTTT.

This clonotype was seen only a few times. The rearrangement joins TRBV18 to TRBJ2-7; D is unclear. V gave up 2 bases and J gave up 5 bases, with 19 bases separating them. The CDR3 runs to 16 residues. Germline-derived CDR1 and CDR2 are KGHSH and LQKENI. CDR3 coding DNA: TGTGCCAGCTCACCAGGGGAAGGGCCGGCAGTGGACGAGCAGTACTTC. This encodes CASSPGEGPAVDEQYF.

This clonotype was detected many times. This CDR3 reads CSARARVQDPIEKLFF. The DNA for the CDR3 is TGCAGTGCTAGAGCCAGAGTACAGGATCCCATCGAAAAACTGTTTTTT. The V call is TRBV20-1, the J call TRBJ1-4; TRBD1 might be the D (5 bases). This CDR3 has 16 amino acids. V was clipped by 1 base and J by 8 bases, with 20 bases between them. From germline, CDR1 is DFQATT and CDR2 SNEGSKA (reference sequence).

A few counts support this clonotype. In DNA form, the CDR3 reads TGTGCCAGCAGTGGAGACAGGGGAGGATTGCCCCAGCATTTT. Its protein product is CASSGDRGGLPQHF. The J gene is TRBJ1-5, the V gene TRBV2; 8 bases map to TRBD1. CDR3 length: 14 residues. Germline loops: CDR1 SNHLY, CDR2 FYNNEI. The V and J ends lost 4 bases and 9 bases, in that order; junction bases with no gene match: 8. The complete variable domain, with remaining parts taken from reference TRBV2 and TRBJ1-5, reads EPEVTQTPSHQVTQMGQEVILRCVPISNHLYFYWYRQILGQKVEFLVSFYNNEISEKSEIFDDQFSVERPDGSNFTLKIRSTKLEDSAMYFCASSGDRGGLPQHFGDGTRLSIL.

Points on this clonotype: One junction end disagrees with the germline gene, perhaps due to a read error. CDR3 bases: TGCGCCAGCAGCTTGGACTGGCGAAACACCATATATTTT. Translated, it gives CASSLDWRNTIYF. The V call is TRBV7-9, the J call TRBJ1-3, with D uncertain. The germline gives CDR1 SEHNR, CDR2 FQNEAQ (reference sequence). The CDR3 runs to 13 residues.

In this sample, this clonotype turned up many times. The CDR3 sequence: CASSVTRATKDASGPQGETQYF. CDR3 in DNA: TGTGCCAGCAGCGTTACCCGGGCGACTAAGGATGCTAGCGGGCCCCAAGGGGAGACCCAGTACTTC. The chain joins TRBV13 to TRBJ2-5, with TRBD2 identical over 8 bases. The CDR3 covers 22 residues. After removal of 5 bases from V and 5 bases from J, the junction contained 31 bases not matched to a gene. The germline V gene has CDR1 PRHDT and CDR2 FYEKMQ (reference sequence).

On this clonotype: A much larger clone differs by one base, so this may be a read error. The chain joins TRBV19 to TRBJ1-2; D ambiguous. This CDR3 contains 16 residues. The V gene's germline CDR1 is LNHDA and CDR2 SQIVND (reference sequence). Between the trimmed V and J ends, which lost 3 bases and 8 bases, there was a span of 22 bases. Here the CDR3 reads CASSMYYQAPSEGYTF. The CDR3 bases are TGTGCCAGTAGTATGTATTATCAGGCCCCCTCGGAGGGCTACACCTTC. Variable domain in full (rest from reference TRBV19 and TRBJ1-2): DGGITQSPKYLFRKEGQNVTLSCEQNLNHDAMYWYRQDPGQGLRLIYYSQIVNDFQKGDIAEGYSVSREKKESFPLTVTSAQKNPTAFYLCASSMYYQAPSEGYTFGSGTRLTVV.

This clonotype was counted many times. The V and J genes are TRBV2 and TRBJ2-7; D may be TRBD1 (6 bases). Trimming shortened V by 8 bases and J by 7 bases, and 18 bases separated the two germline ends. The CDR3 length is 13 residues. Per germline, CDR1 SNHLY and CDR2 FYNNEI. The CDR3 spells CASPRGPSEEQYF. The CDR3 DNA reads TGTGCCAGCCCCAGGGGTCCTTCGGAAGAGCAGTACTTC.

This chain uses TRBV20-1 with TRBJ2-7; weak D call: TRBD1 (6 bases). V was clipped by 6 bases and J by 6 bases, with 18 bases between them. The CDR3 totals 13 residues. The germline CDR1 and CDR2 sequences are DFQATT and SNEGSKA (reference sequence). CDR3 sequence (DNA): TGCAGTGCCATTTACAGGGCCTCGGGCGAGCAGTACTTC. This codes for CSAIYRASGEQYF.

The rearrangement joins TRBV11-1 to TRBJ1-2; 9 bases line up with TRBD1. Trimming took 1 base from V and 4 from J; bases not matched to a gene: 7. The length of the CDR3 is 16 residues. The germline gives CDR1 SGHAT, CDR2 FQDESV (reference sequence). In nucleotides, the CDR3 is TGTGCCAGCAGCTTAGGGGACAGGGAGACTGGCTATGGCTACACCTTC. Its translation is CASSLGDRETGYGYTF.

This clonotype was found many times. This rearrangement joins TRBV25-1 to TRBJ2-7, with TRBD2 identical over 10 bases. Germline-derived CDR1 and CDR2 are MGHDK and SYGVNS. This CDR3 has 13 amino acids. V lost 8 bases, J lost 7 bases, and 8 bases stayed unmatched. For the CDR3, the DNA is TGTGCCAGCGCGCTAGCGGGAGTAGGTGAGCAGTACTTC. The encoded protein is CASALAGVGEQYF.

The chain uses TRBV5-1 and TRBJ1-1, with D perhaps TRBD1 (5 bases). The CDR3 totals 13 residues. Germline CDR1 SGHRS, CDR2 YFSETQ. The ends were cut back, 1 base at V and 4 bases at J, with 8 bases in the middle. CDR3 loop: CASSLQGTTEAFF. The CDR3 nucleotides read TGCGCCAGCAGCTTGCAAGGGACCACTGAAGCTTTCTTT. The variable domain in full, completed from reference TRBV5-1 and TRBJ1-1, reads KAGVTQTPRYLIKTRGQQVTLSCSPISGHRSVSWYQQTPGQGLQFLFEYFSETQRNKGNFPGRFSGRQFSNSRSEMNVSTLELGDSALYLCASSLQGTTEAFFGQGTRLTVV.

The gene calls are TRBV24-1 and TRBJ2-1; D is uncertain. Trimming cost V 2 bases and J 6 bases, with 10 bases left between them. CDR1 is KGHDR and CDR2 is SFDVKD in the germline V gene. The CDR3 totals 14 residues. Here the CDR3 reads CATSDSRLVNEQFF. The CDR3 DNA reads TGTGCCACCAGTGATTCTAGGCTAGTCAATGAGCAGTTCTTC.

This clonotype occurred once. The chain uses TRBV2 and TRBJ2-7; TRBD2 matches at 7 bases. Germline values: CDR1 SNHLY, CDR2 FYNNEI. V lost 6 bases to trimming and J lost 2 bases; unmatched junction nucleotides: 4. The length of the CDR3 is 13 residues. The CDR3 spells CASSVTSAYEQYF. CDR3 DNA: TGTGCCAGCAGCGTCACTAGCGCCTACGAGCAGTACTTC.

This clonotype was found many times. This sequence joins TRBV12-3 or TRBV12-4 and TRBJ2-1; D is unclear. The V end lost 2 bases, the J end lost 5 bases, and 16 bases lay between the germline ends. This CDR3 is built from 16 residues. The CDR3 DNA is TGTGCCAGCAGTTTATCCTTTGGCCTAAAAGACAATGAGCAGTTCTTC. Amino acids: CASSLSFGLKDNEQFF.

This clonotype came up many times. The V gene is TRBV19, the J gene TRBJ2-3; D gene uncertain. The CDR3 length is 14 residues. From germline, CDR1 is LNHDA and CDR2 SQIVND (reference sequence). Trimming pared 3 bases from V and 4 bases from J, leaving 11 bases between. The CDR3 protein is CASSIGLYADTQYF. CDR3 DNA sequence: TGTGCCAGTAGTATTGGCTTATATGCAGATACGCAGTATTTT.

The DNA of the CDR3 is TGTGCCAGCAGCCCCGGGTTCAATGAGCAGTTCTTC. This codes for CASSPGFNEQFF. The chain joins TRBV14 to TRBJ2-1; D not resolved. The germline gives CDR1 SGHDN, CDR2 FVKESK. The CDR3 is made up of 12 amino acids. V lost 4 bases, J lost 6 bases, and 7 bases lay in between.

V is TRBV11-2 and J is TRBJ2-1; 10 bases fit TRBD1. CDR1 and CDR2 (germline): SGHAT, FQNNGV. Trimming cost V 1 base and J 7 bases; bases outside gene matches: 13. CDR3 length equals 18 residues. CDR3 loop: CASSLVGGETGGFNEQFF. The CDR3 DNA reads TGTGCCAGCAGCTTAGTGGGTGGCGAGACAGGGGGCTTTAATGAGCAGTTCTTC.

The chain has TRBV5-1 and TRBJ2-2, with 8 bases fitting TRBD1. There are 14 residues in the CDR3. The J segment lost 7 bases and the V segment lost 3 bases, leaving 5 bases of the junction unmatched. Germline V lookup: CDR1 SGHRS, CDR2 YFSETQ. The CDR3 spells CASSWAGGFGELFF. CDR3 sequence (DNA): TGCGCCAGCAGCTGGGCAGGGGGCTTCGGGGAGCTGTTTTTT.